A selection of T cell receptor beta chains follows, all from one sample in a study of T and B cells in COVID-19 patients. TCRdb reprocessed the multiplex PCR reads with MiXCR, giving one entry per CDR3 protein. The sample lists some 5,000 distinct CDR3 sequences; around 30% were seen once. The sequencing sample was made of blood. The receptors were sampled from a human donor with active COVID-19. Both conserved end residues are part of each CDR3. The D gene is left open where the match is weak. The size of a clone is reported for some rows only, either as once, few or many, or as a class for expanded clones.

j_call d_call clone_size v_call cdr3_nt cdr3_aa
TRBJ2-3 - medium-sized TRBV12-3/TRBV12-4 TGTGCCAGCAGTTTAGCGGTGATCACAGATACGCAGTATTTT CASSLAVITDTQYF
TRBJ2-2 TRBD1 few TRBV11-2 TGTGCCAGCAGCCTGGACAGGCTATCCGGGGAGCTGTTTTTT CASSLDRLSGELFF
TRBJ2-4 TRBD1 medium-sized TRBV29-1 TGCAGCGTTACGACAGGGGCCAAAAACATTCAGTACTTC CSVTTGAKNIQYF
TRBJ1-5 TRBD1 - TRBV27 TGTGCCAGCAGTCCGGACAGGGGGGGAAATCAGCCCCAGCATTTT CASSPDRGGNQPQHF
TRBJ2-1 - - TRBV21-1 TGTGCCAGCAGCAAAGTCGGGACAGGGGACTACAATGAGCAGTTCTTC CASSKVGTGDYNEQFF
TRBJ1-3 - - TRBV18 TGTGCCAGCTCACCAGAAGGGGACCCCTCTGGAAACACCATATATTTT CASSPEGDPSGNTIYF
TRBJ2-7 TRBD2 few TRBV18 TGTGCCAGCTCACCATCACTAGCGGGAGAATACCCCTACGAGCAGTACTTC CASSPSLAGEYPYEQYF
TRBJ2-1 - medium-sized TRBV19 TGTGCCAGTAGTATTTGGGGGGATGAGCAGTTCTTC CASSIWGDEQFF
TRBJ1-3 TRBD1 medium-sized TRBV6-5 TGTGCCAGCAGAAGTTCAGGGGGAGGAAACACCATATATTTT CASRSSGGGNTIYF
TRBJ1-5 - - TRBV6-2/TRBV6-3 TGTGCCAGCAGTTACCCGGCCAGCAATCAGCCCCAGCATTTT CASSYPASNQPQHF
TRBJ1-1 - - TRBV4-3 TGCGCCAGCAGCCCCTCCGGGGCGGGGAACACTGAAGCTTTCTTT CASSPSGAGNTEAFF
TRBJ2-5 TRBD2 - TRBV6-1 TGTGCCAGCAGTTTGGCTAGCGGGAGGTGGGAAGAGACCCAGTACTTC CASSLASGRWEETQYF
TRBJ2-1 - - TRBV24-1 TGTGCCACCAGTGATTTCCGGAGGGATGAGCAGTTCTTC CATSDFRRDEQFF
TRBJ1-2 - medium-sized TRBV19 TGTGCCAGTAGTTCGGGGGGGCAAATCGGTAACTATGGCTACACCTTC CASSSGGQIGNYGYTF
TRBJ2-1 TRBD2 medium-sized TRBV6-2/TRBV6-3 TGTGCCAGCAGTGGGACTAGCGGGATAAATGAGCAGTTCTTC CASSGTSGINEQFF
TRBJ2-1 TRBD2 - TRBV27 TGTGCCAGCAGTATCGTAGCGGGACCCAATGAGCAGTTCTTC CASSIVAGPNEQFF
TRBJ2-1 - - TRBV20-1 TGCAGTGCTAGAGAAGGAACAGGGCTGGACAATGAGCAGTTCTTC CSAREGTGLDNEQFF
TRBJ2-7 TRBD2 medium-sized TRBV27 TGTGCCAGCAGTTCTACCCCTCTAGCGGGAGACTACGAGCAGTACTTC CASSSTPLAGDYEQYF
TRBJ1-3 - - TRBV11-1 TGTGCCAGCAGCCCGTCAGGATGGAAGACCATATATTTT CASSPSGWKTIYF
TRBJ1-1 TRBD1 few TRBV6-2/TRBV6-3 TGTGCCAGCAGTTACTCGATGCCAGGGGGCACTGAAGCTTTCTTT CASSYSMPGGTEAFF
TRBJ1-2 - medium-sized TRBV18 TGTGCCAGCTCACCAGGAACGGGCTATGGCTACACCTTC CASSPGTGYGYTF
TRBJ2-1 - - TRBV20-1 TGCAGTGCCCAGGGGGCGGGGGATACGTGGGATGAGCAGTTCTTC CSAQGAGDTWDEQFF